These 27 T cell receptor beta chains came from one sample sequenced in a study of Ad26.COV2.S vaccination and SARS-CoV-2 variants. TCRdb's copy holds only in-frame clones and misses some; the assay was immunoSEQ multiplex PCR. The sample holds around 340,000 clones, 88% seen once. Treatment in this sample: 19 received Ad26.COV2.S at low or high dose, single or two shots; roughly 5 received placebo; per-sample allocation not given. Following the first vaccine or placebo injection, samples were taken on day 63. This specimen was peripheral blood, taken in a trial of Ad26.COV2.S vaccine versus placebo. Receptor source: a person aged 18-60 years who received the Ad26.COV2.S COVID-19 vaccine or a placebo.

V is TRBV6-2 or TRBV6-3 and J is TRBJ1-5; a possible D gene is TRBD1 (6 bases). Trimming removed 4 bases at V and 7 bases at J, with 14 bases between. Germline-derived CDR1 and CDR2 are MNHEY and SVGEGT. The CDR3 runs to 14 residues. The chain's CDR3 is CASSFPGGAQPQHF. CDR3 DNA: TGTGCCAGCAGTTTCCCCGGGGGGGCACAGCCCCAGCATTTT.

This rearrangement joins TRBV7-3 to TRBJ2-5; D is unresolved. With 1 base removed from V and 4 bases from J, the gap between germline ends came to 7 bases. CDR3 length equals 13 residues. CDR1 SGHTA and CDR2 FQGTGA come from the germline V gene. This CDR3 is CASSLNPGETQYF. In DNA form, the CDR3 reads TGTGCCAGCAGCTTAAATCCGGGAGAGACCCAGTACTTC.

The chain links TRBV28 to TRBJ2-7; 8 nucleotides align to TRBD2. J lost 5 bases, V lost 3 bases, and 6 bases had no gene match. Looked up from germline, CDR1 is MDHEN and CDR2 is SYDVKM. The CDR3 is 14 residues long. The CDR3 sequence is CASSFGGRHDEQYF. In nucleotides, the CDR3 is TGTGCCAGCAGTTTCGGCGGGAGGCACGACGAGCAGTACTTC.

This clone showed up just a few times. The genes are TRBV28 and TRBJ2-1; D gene unclear. The CDR3 has 15 residues. V lost 8 bases to trimming and J lost 0 bases, with 14 bases between them. The germline V gene has CDR1 MDHEN and CDR2 SYDVKM. This chain's CDR3 is CASGRSQSSYNEQFF. The DNA for the CDR3 is TGTGCCAGCGGCAGGAGCCAAAGCTCCTACAATGAGCAGTTCTTC.

The chain is built from TRBV29-1 and TRBJ1-3; 7 positions match TRBD1. The CDR3 is 13 amino acids. V lost 7 bases to trimming and J lost 3 bases; unmatched junction nucleotides: 6. Germline CDR1 reads SQVTM; CDR2 reads ANQGSEA. This CDR3 reads CSAGGGNGNTIYF. CDR3 DNA: TGCAGCGCAGGGGGAGGGAATGGAAACACCATATATTTT.

CDR3: CASSLQSYSNQPQHF. The CDR3 coding sequence is TGCGCCAGCAGCCTCCAGAGTTATAGCAATCAGCCCCAGCATTTT. This chain uses TRBV4-1 with TRBJ1-5; D ambiguous. In germline, CDR1 is MGHRA, CDR2 YSYEKL. V was cut by 4 bases and J by 0 bases, with 10 bases left in between. CDR3 length: 15 amino acids.

The J gene is TRBJ1-1, the V gene TRBV5-1; 7 nucleotides align to TRBD1. The germline gives CDR1 SGHRS, CDR2 YFSETQ. This CDR3 region has 14 residues. Unmatched junction bases numbered 3, after V lost 0 bases and J lost 4 bases. Written as DNA, the CDR3 is TGCGCCAGCAGCTTGGAGGGGGCGGGCACTGAAGCTTTCTTT. This sequence encodes CASSLEGAGTEAFF.

The chain recombines TRBV4-1 with TRBJ2-5; possibly TRBD1 for D (5 bases). V gave up 4 bases and J gave up 5 bases, with 17 bases separating them. CDR3 length: 15 amino acids. From germline, CDR1 is MGHRA and CDR2 YSYEKL. The CDR3 spells CASSPPSMGRETQYF. DNA of the CDR3: TGCGCCAGCAGCCCCCCGAGTATGGGGCGGGAGACCCAGTACTTC.

The V call is TRBV4-3, the J call TRBJ1-1; D is uncertain. CDR3 size: 15 residues. V was clipped by 0 bases and J by 2 bases, with 10 bases between them. The germline V gene has CDR1 LGHNA and CDR2 YSLEER. CDR3 bases: TGCGCCAGCAGCCAAGATTTCGCGCCAAACACTGAAGCTTTCTTT. It codes for CASSQDFAPNTEAFF.

The V and J genes are TRBV2 and TRBJ1-1; 10 bases fit TRBD1. CDR3 size: 14 residues. Germline lookup yields CDR1 SNHLY and CDR2 FYNNEI. The junction had 10 bases not matched to a gene; V was cut back by 10 bases and J by 5 bases. In nucleotides, the CDR3 is TGTGCCACAAAGGGGACAGGGGAAAAGACTGAAGCTTTCTTT. It codes for CATKGTGEKTEAFF.

V usage is TRBV13 and J usage is TRBJ2-3; the D is unclear. CDR1 is PRHDT, CDR2 FYEKMQ, per germline (reference sequence). Between the trimmed V and J ends, which lost 0 bases and 2 bases, there was a span of 12 bases. This CDR3 has 16 amino acids. The CDR3 DNA sequence: TGTGCCAGCAGCTTAGGAGGTTGGGCAGCCACAGATACGCAGTATTTT. It codes for CASSLGGWAATDTQYF.

V and J are TRBV4-3 and TRBJ2-6, with TRBD2 as a possible D gene (6 bases). The length of the CDR3 is 20 residues. CDR1 is LGHNA and CDR2 is YSLEER in the germline V gene. V lost 4 bases and J lost 0, with 22 bases in between. Here the CDR3 reads CASSRILRDSYLSGANVLTF. The DNA for the CDR3 is TGCGCCAGCAGCCGGATCCTCCGGGACTCTTATCTCTCTGGGGCCAACGTCCTGACTTTC.

V gene TRBV10-3 combines with J gene TRBJ2-1, with D possibly being TRBD2 (5 bases). CDR3 length: 14 amino acids. Germline CDR1 ENHRY, CDR2 SYGVKD. The germline V and J ends were trimmed by 8 bases and 5 bases, with 16 bases remaining between them. The CDR3 nucleotides read TGTGCCATCGGGGAGATCCGTAGCGACAATGAGCAGTTCTTC. This codes for CAIGEIRSDNEQFF.

This chain connects TRBV5-4 to TRBJ2-3; 7 bases line up with TRBD2. Trimming cost V 3 bases and J 1 base; bases outside gene matches: 5. This CDR3 is 15 amino acids long. CDR1 SGHNT and CDR2 YYREEE come from the germline V gene (reference sequence). CDR3 DNA sequence: TGTGCCAGCAGCTGGGCGGGAGTGGGCACAGATACGCAGTATTTT. Protein sequence: CASSWAGVGTDTQYF.

This clone was seen once. This chain connects TRBV6-5 to TRBJ1-2; TRBD1 matches at 7 bases. Germline lookup yields CDR1 MNHEY and CDR2 SVGAGI. The CDR3 totals 15 residues. The J segment lost 5 bases and the V segment lost 2 bases, leaving 8 bases of the junction unmatched. CDR3 bases: TGTGCCAGCAGTTACCTTACAGGGGAATATTATGGCTACACCTTC. Amino acids: CASSYLTGEYYGYTF.

V and J are TRBV6-5 and TRBJ1-1, with TRBD1 identical over 8 bases. The CDR3 runs 16 residues. The trim removed 4 bases at V and 0 bases at J, leaving 7 bases unmatched. Germline loops: CDR1 MNHEY, CDR2 SVGAGI. This chain's CDR3 is CASSSGQGWMNTEAFF. The DNA of the CDR3 is TGTGCCAGCAGTTCTGGACAGGGCTGGATGAACACTGAAGCTTTCTTT.

The V call is TRBV5-1, the J call TRBJ2-7, with 7 bases identical to TRBD2. The CDR3 length is 18 residues. V lost 5 bases to trimming and J lost 2 bases; unmatched junction nucleotides: 19. CDR1 is SGHRS, CDR2 YFSETQ, per germline. This CDR3 is CASREGRIAREDAYEQYF. The DNA for the CDR3 is TGCGCCAGCAGAGAGGGCCGGATCGCCCGGGAGGACGCCTACGAGCAGTACTTC.

V is TRBV2 and J is TRBJ2-3, with D perhaps being TRBD1 or TRBD2 (6 bases each). The CDR3 is 15 residues long. Per germline, CDR1 SNHLY and CDR2 FYNNEI. The ends were cut back, 8 bases at V and 4 bases at J, with 19 bases in the middle. The CDR3: CASEVEGGGADTQYF. In nucleotides, the CDR3 is TGTGCCAGCGAGGTTGAGGGGGGCGGGGCAGATACGCAGTATTTT.

The J gene is TRBJ2-3, the V gene TRBV6-5; tentatively, D is TRBD1 or TRBD2 (5 bases each). The germline V gene has CDR1 MNHEY and CDR2 SVGAGI. V was pared by 1 base and J by 2 bases, with 7 bases between. The CDR3 covers 14 residues. CDR3 loop: CASSYLGTTDTQYF. CDR3 DNA sequence: TGTGCCAGCAGTTACTTAGGGACCACAGATACGCAGTATTTT.

V is TRBV9 and J is TRBJ2-1; D may match TRBD1 or TRBD2 (5 bases each). Germline CDR1 is SGDLS and CDR2 is YYNGEE. The CDR3 is 15 residues long. The germline V and J ends were trimmed by 0 bases and 5 bases, with 12 bases remaining between them. The CDR3 is CASSVGDLNHNEQFF. CDR3 DNA: TGTGCCAGCAGCGTAGGGGACCTGAACCACAATGAGCAGTTCTTC.

J is TRBJ2-5 and V is TRBV24-1; weak D call: TRBD1 (5 bases). The CDR3 loop spans 16 amino acids. V lost 4 bases and J lost 1, with 15 bases in between. Germline CDR1 KGHDR, CDR2 SFDVKD. The CDR3 DNA sequence: TGTGCCACCAGTGAGACCCCGGGCAGGGCCCAAGAGACCCAGTACTTC. Its protein is CATSETPGRAQETQYF.

J is TRBJ1-2 and V is TRBV5-6; TRBD1 matches at 9 bases. Germline V CDR1 and CDR2: SGHDT, YYEEEE. The CDR3 extends over 16 amino acids. The ends lost 4 bases at V and 4 bases at J; junction bases unmatched: 11. This CDR3 is CASSQDRGKSVYGYTF. The CDR3 coding sequence is TGTGCCAGCAGCCAGGACAGGGGAAAATCCGTCTATGGCTACACCTTC.

This chain joins TRBV6-5 and TRBJ1-4; 7 bases agree with TRBD1. Trimming took 10 bases from V and 4 from J; bases not matched to a gene: 12. Germline CDR1 reads MNHEY; CDR2 reads SVGAGI. CDR3 length equals 15 residues. CDR3 protein: CAIIRGARVNEKLFF. CDR3 in DNA: TGTGCCATAATCAGGGGGGCTAGGGTTAATGAAAAACTGTTTTTT.

This sequence joins TRBV6-2 or TRBV6-3 and TRBJ2-1, with D possibly matching TRBD2 (5 bases). The CDR3 runs 15 residues. The germline V gene has CDR1 MNHEY and CDR2 SVGEGT. V was trimmed by 2 bases and J by 4 bases, leaving 12 bases between them. CDR3 bases: TGTGCCAGCAGTTACGTGGGAGAGGGTTACAATGAGCAGTTCTTC. Translating it yields CASSYVGEGYNEQFF.

Only one count was recorded for this clone. The chain couples TRBV18 to TRBJ1-3; D remains ambiguous. CDR3 length: 15 residues. The germline CDR1 and CDR2 sequences are KGHSH and LQKENI. V was pared by 6 bases and J by 0 bases, with 12 bases between. CDR3 nucleotides: TGTGCCAGCTCCCAATCACCCCTCTCTGGAAACACCATATATTTT. Its protein is CASSQSPLSGNTIYF.

For the CDR3, the DNA is TGTGCCAGCAGCCAAGATATGCGACAGGGCTATGGCTACACCTTC. The encoded protein is CASSQDMRQGYGYTF. The chain is built from TRBV4-2 and TRBJ1-2, with 7 bases that match TRBD1. CDR1 is LGHNA and CDR2 is YNFKEQ in the germline V gene. CDR3 length: 15 residues. Germline trimming cut 0 bases from V and 4 bases from J; bases unmatched to any gene: 5.

The rearrangement uses TRBV19 and TRBJ1-5; D is unresolved. This CDR3 contains 15 residues. The germline CDR1 and CDR2 sequences are LNHDA and SQIVND (reference sequence). The V end lost 7 bases, the J end lost 0 bases, and 13 bases lay between the germline ends. The CDR3 loop reads CASKGSAHSNQPQHF. The CDR3 nucleotides are TGTGCCAGTAAAGGGTCCGCCCATAGCAATCAGCCCCAGCATTTT.